The T cell receptor beta chain under discussion was sequenced for a study of PD-L1 blockade in urothelial cancer. Background on the study: From about 2014, patients received atezolizumab, given as 1,200 mg intravenously every 3 weeks.

TCRdb's table, derived via immunoSEQ multiplex PCR, lists solely in-frame clones and lacks some. This table holds approximately 50,000 clones, around 80% found once. J gave up 1 base and V 0 bases, and 4 bases lay outside the gene matches. The CDR3 is 17 residues long. Germline CDR1 and CDR2: SGHAT and FQNNGV. Time point described: pretreatment peripheral blood. The chain is built from TRBV11-2 and TRBJ2-1; TRBD2 aligns across 9 bases. The specimen comprised PBMCs, sampled around atezolizumab (anti-PD-L1) treatment. The sequence derives from a man in his 70s with urothelial cancer. The CDR3 DNA follows: TGTGCCAGCAGCTTAGATCGAGCGGGGGGATCCTACAATGAGCAGTTCTTC. This encodes CASSLDRAGGSYNEQFF.